Shown below are 17 T cell receptor beta chains from a single sample sequenced in a study of regulatory T cells in long-lasting Graves disease. The authors built TCR beta libraries using iRepertoire HTBI primers and Arm-PCR of CDR3 regions. MiXCR, applied by TCRdb to the multiplex PCR reads, yields one record per CDR3 protein. This table has 200,000 to 250,000 distinct CDR3 sequences, about 19% appearing once. As to time point: newly diagnosed GD, antithyroid drugs for less than 3 months. Researchers made the TCR library from RNA that was extracted from PBMCs. These data also formed part of another study, on T cells in Graves' hyperthyroidism and ophthalmopathy.

Sequenced here: peripheral blood mononuclear cells (PBMCs), sampled at new diagnosis, from a patient treated with antithyroid drugs. The source of these receptors is a woman in her 30s with Graves disease.

The genes are TRBV5-5 and TRBJ2-7; TRBD1 matches at 7 bases. After removal of 4 bases from V and 0 bases from J, the junction contained 10 bases not matched to a gene. The CDR3 has 16 residues. CDR1 is SGHKS, CDR2 YYEKEE, per germline (reference sequence). CDR3 loop: CASSLTRQGISYEQYF. DNA for the CDR3: TGTGCCAGCAGCCTAACCCGACAGGGAATCTCCTACGAGCAGTACTTC.

There are a few counts of this clonotype. This may be a read error, as it is one base from a much larger clone. The chain joins TRBV18 to TRBJ2-1; 9 positions agree with TRBD2. V lost 4 bases to trimming and J lost 7 bases; unmatched junction nucleotides: 11. Germline loops: CDR1 KGHSH, CDR2 LQKENI. The CDR3 spans 16 residues. CDR3 region: CASSLPGGRAENEQFF. As DNA, the CDR3 is TGTGCCAGCTCACTACCGGGCGGGAGGGCCGAAAATGAGCAGTTCTTC.

This clonotype was detected ten times or more. The CDR3 region has the DNA TGCGCCAGCAGCTTGGCCACCGGTTGGGGGAACACTGAAGCTTTCTTT. Its translation is CASSLATGWGNTEAFF. The gene calls are TRBV5-1 and TRBJ1-1; D not resolved. Germline V lookup: CDR1 SGHRS, CDR2 YFSETQ. CDR3 length equals 16 residues. V was cut by 0 bases and J by 1 base, with 13 bases left in between.

This clonotype was found many times. V gene TRBV7-6 combines with J gene TRBJ2-1; 14 bases map to TRBD2. The CDR3 runs to 19 residues. V shed 1 base, J shed 5 bases, and the junction held 10 bases outside the gene matches. The V gene's germline CDR1 is SGHVS and CDR2 FNYEAQ. The CDR3 DNA reads as TGTGCCAGCAGCTTAGAGAGGACTAGCGGGGGGACTCGTCACAATGAGCAGTTCTTC. Translating it yields CASSLERTSGGTRHNEQFF.

The table lists this clonotype with many counts. The V and J genes are TRBV12-3 or TRBV12-4 and TRBJ2-1; D possibly uses TRBD1 or TRBD2 (6 bases each). CDR3 length: 15 residues. The V and J ends lost 10 bases and 2 bases respectively, with 18 bases between them. CDR3: CATVSEGGAYNEQFF. CDR3 bases: TGTGCCACGGTCTCCGAGGGGGGTGCCTACAATGAGCAGTTCTTC.

This clonotype came up many times. CDR3 sequence: CASSPLRGAETQYF. In DNA form, the CDR3 reads TGTGCCAGCTCACCACTTCGGGGGGCCGAGACCCAGTACTTC. This chain joins TRBV18 and TRBJ2-5, with a tentative D call TRBD2 (7 bases). V was clipped by 1 base and J by 5 bases, with 11 bases between them. The CDR3 has 14 residues. Germline V gives CDR1 KGHSH, CDR2 LQKENI.

This clonotype came up many times. The chain is built from TRBV4-2 and TRBJ1-6, with TRBD1 identical over 7 bases. Per the germline V gene, CDR1 is LGHNA and CDR2 is YNFKEQ. This CDR3 comprises 17 residues. After removal of 0 bases from V and 9 bases from J, the junction contained 11 bases not matched to a gene. In DNA, the CDR3 is TGTGCCAGCAGCCAAGAGGCTTTCAGGGGGACGAGTTCACCCCTCCACTTT. Its translation is CASSQEAFRGTSSPLHF.

This clonotype was seen ten or more times. The rearrangement uses TRBV13 and TRBJ1-1; possibly TRBD1 for D (5 bases). This CDR3 is 14 amino acids long. Germline V gene lookup returns CDR1 PRHDT and CDR2 FYEKMQ (reference sequence). V was trimmed by 4 bases and J by 6 bases, leaving 15 bases between them. The CDR3 loop reads CASSSRTGNSEAFF. CDR3 nucleotides: TGTGCCAGCAGCTCTAGAACAGGAAACTCTGAAGCTTTCTTT. Drawing the rest from reference TRBV13 and TRBJ1-1, the complete variable domain is AAGVIQSPRHLIKEKRETATLKCYPIPRHDTVYWYQQGPGQDPQFLISFYEKMQSDKGSIPDRFSAQQFSDYHSELNMSSLELGDSALYFCASSSRTGNSEAFFGQGTRLTVV.

This chain links TRBV27 with TRBJ2-1; D is possibly TRBD1 (6 bases). Trimming shortened V by 7 bases and J by 3 bases, and 13 bases separated the two germline ends. Germline lookup yields CDR1 MNHEY and CDR2 SMNVEV (reference sequence). There are 14 residues in the CDR3. The CDR3 region is CASNRGSGYNEQFF. The CDR3 DNA is TGTGCCAGCAATAGGGGGAGTGGCTACAATGAGCAGTTCTTC.

This clonotype occurred many times. The J gene is TRBJ2-2, the V gene TRBV2, with D possibly TRBD2 on 6 matching bases. V was cut by 6 bases and J by 8 bases, with 16 bases left in between. The germline gives CDR1 SNHLY, CDR2 FYNNEI. The CDR3 has 14 residues. The CDR3 DNA reads TGTGCCAGCAGGGCGGACTACGGGTTAGGGGAGCTGTTTTTT. Protein product: CASRADYGLGELFF.

This clonotype was seen many times. This chain connects TRBV3-1 to TRBJ1-4, with D uncertain. CDR1 LGHDT and CDR2 YNNKEL come from the germline V gene (reference sequence). The CDR3 is 14 residues long. The V end was cut by 2 bases, the J end by 0 bases, with 4 bases between. The CDR3 here is CASSQMTTNEKLFF. CDR3 in DNA: TGTGCCAGCAGCCAAATGACAACTAATGAAAAACTGTTTTTT.

This clonotype came up many times. This sequence joins TRBV6-1 and TRBJ2-5, with D unresolved. The CDR3 contains 11 residues. Germline CDR1 MNHNS, CDR2 SASEGT. Trimming took 8 bases from V and 4 from J, leaving 8 bases between them. DNA for the CDR3: TGTGCCAGCCCCGAAGCAGAGACCCAGTACTTC. This translates into CASPEAETQYF.

In this sample, this clonotype turned up once. V usage is TRBV7-2 and J usage is TRBJ1-2; D not resolved. Trimming removed 5 bases from V and 2 bases from J, with 12 bases in between. CDR1 SGHTA and CDR2 FQGNSA come from the germline V gene. This CDR3 contains 14 residues. The CDR3 is CASSPPAWNYGYTF. The DNA of the CDR3 is TGTGCCAGCAGCCCTCCCGCGTGGAACTATGGCTACACCTTC.

Concerning this clonotype: Being one base from a much bigger clone, this may be a read error. The J gene is TRBJ2-7, the V gene TRBV6-2 or TRBV6-3; D is unclear. Germline V gene lookup returns CDR1 MNHEY and CDR2 SVGEGT. This CDR3 has 11 amino acids. For the CDR3, the DNA is TGTGCCAGCTCCTTCGCCTACGAGCAGCACTTC. This codes for CASSFAYEQHF.

The V and J genes are TRBV5-1 and TRBJ1-2; 7 positions agree with TRBD1. V dropped 2 bases and J dropped 5; count of bases not matched to a gene: 6. The germline gives CDR1 SGHRS, CDR2 YFSETQ. The CDR3 extends over 14 amino acids. Here the CDR3 reads CASSLGQASYGYTF. For the CDR3, the DNA is TGCGCCAGCAGCTTAGGACAGGCCTCTTATGGCTACACCTTC.

In this sample, this clonotype turned up a few times. This chain links TRBV6-2 or TRBV6-3 with TRBJ2-7; D possibly corresponds to TRBD1 (5 bases). Germline lookup yields CDR1 MNHEY and CDR2 SVGEGT. The CDR3 extends over 14 amino acids. The DNA of the CDR3 is TGTGCAACATATCCCACGGCAGGGCCCTACGAGCAGTACTTC. Its protein product is CATYPTAGPYEQYF.

This clonotype was recorded many times. This chain joins TRBV2 and TRBJ2-7; 10 bases are shared with TRBD2. This CDR3 comprises 15 residues. Germline V gene lookup returns CDR1 SNHLY and CDR2 FYNNEI. Germline trimming cut 5 bases from V and 3 bases from J; bases unmatched to any gene: 7. The chain's CDR3 is CASSLSSGRHYEQYF. For the CDR3, the DNA is TGTGCCAGCAGTCTAAGTAGCGGGAGGCACTACGAGCAGTACTTC.